The clone carrying this T cell receptor beta chain was seen once. V dropped 4 bases and J dropped 9 bases, with 16 bases sitting between them. CDR1 is MNHEY and CDR2 is SVGAGI in the germline V gene. CDR3 length: 15 amino acids. In the authors' workflow: Amplified reference gene primers provided the basis for estimating nucleated cell counts. Sequenced by immunoSEQ multiplex PCR; TCRdb stores in-frame clones only, minus some. The V and J calls and the clone size are those of that table, but D and trimming were determined from the DNA. The sample carries over 100,000 clones, 65% to 90% recorded once. This specimen comes from a study of blood T cell repertoires in COVID-19. Study as a whole: Samples taken during acute and convalescent COVID-19 were collected in the United States, Italy and Spain. The analysed material was cDNA or gDNA that came from T cells, B-cell-depleted T cells, or PBMCs.

Sequencing was carried out using peripheral blood. The V and J genes are TRBV6-5 and TRBJ1-6, with a tentative D call TRBD1 (5 bases). The receptor was isolated from a man at least 80 years old with acute or convalescent COVID-19. This CDR3 reads CASSSSQGRGSPLHF. In DNA form, the CDR3 reads TGTGCCAGCAGTTCCTCCCAGGGTAGGGGTTCACCCCTCCACTTT.